This section outlines one TCR beta chain sequence together with its context. This sample is part of a study of blood T cell dynamics during melanoma immunotherapy. A fixed DNA input of around 0.35 ug was used per bulk PBMC sample. Libraries were prepared by immunoSEQ multiplex PCR; TCRdb keeps only in-frame clonotypes and omits some of them. The sample shows roughly 9,900 clones, about 90% of them seen only once. The time point: week 3, after first cycle of checkpoint inhibitor. Disease control meant complete response, partial response or stable disease at 12 weeks. Germline CDR1 is LNHDA and CDR2 is SQIVND (reference sequence). There are 15 residues in the CDR3. With V trimmed by 3 bases and J by 2 bases, 4 bases remained unmatched.

Sequenced material: blood, taken from a patient treated with checkpoint blockade. The chain is built from TRBV19 and TRBJ2-1, with 7 bases that match TRBD1. This TCR was sampled from a human donor with melanoma. In DNA form, the CDR3 reads TGTGCCAGTAGTATTACGGGGACAGCCTACAATGAGCAGTTCTTC. This codes for CASSITGTAYNEQFF.